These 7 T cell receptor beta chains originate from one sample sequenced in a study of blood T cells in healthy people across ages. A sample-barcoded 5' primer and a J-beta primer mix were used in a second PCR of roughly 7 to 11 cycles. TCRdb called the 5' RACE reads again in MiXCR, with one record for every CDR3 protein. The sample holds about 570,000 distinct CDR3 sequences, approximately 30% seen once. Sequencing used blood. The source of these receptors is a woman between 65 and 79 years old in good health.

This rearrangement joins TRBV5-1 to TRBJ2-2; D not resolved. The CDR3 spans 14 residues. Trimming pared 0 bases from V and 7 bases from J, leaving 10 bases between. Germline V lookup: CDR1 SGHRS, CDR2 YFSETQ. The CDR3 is CASSLGGTDGELFF. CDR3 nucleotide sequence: TGCGCCAGCAGCTTGGGGGGTACTGACGGGGAGCTGTTTTTT.

CDR3 sequence (DNA): TGTGCCACCAGCAGGTCAGACAGGGTTGGCAATCAGCCCCAGCATTTT. Its translation: CATSRSDRVGNQPQHF. The chain recombines TRBV15 with TRBJ1-5; 7 bases align to TRBD1. Germline CDR1 is LNHNV and CDR2 is YYDKDF (reference sequence). V trimming: 3 bases; J trimming: 2 bases; junction bases outside the gene matches: 7. The CDR3 is made up of 16 amino acids.

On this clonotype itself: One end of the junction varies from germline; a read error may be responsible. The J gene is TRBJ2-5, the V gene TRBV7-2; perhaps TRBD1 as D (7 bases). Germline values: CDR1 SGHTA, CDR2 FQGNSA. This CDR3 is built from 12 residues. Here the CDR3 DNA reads TGTGCCAGCAGCTTGGGGGGACAGAGGGAGTTCTTC. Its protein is CASSLGGQREFF.

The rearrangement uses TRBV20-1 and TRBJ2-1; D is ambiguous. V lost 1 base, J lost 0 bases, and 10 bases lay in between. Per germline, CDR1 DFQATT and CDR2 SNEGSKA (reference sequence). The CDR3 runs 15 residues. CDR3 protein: CSARVASRSYNEQFF. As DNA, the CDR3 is TGCAGTGCTAGAGTGGCGTCCCGCTCCTACAATGAGCAGTTCTTC.

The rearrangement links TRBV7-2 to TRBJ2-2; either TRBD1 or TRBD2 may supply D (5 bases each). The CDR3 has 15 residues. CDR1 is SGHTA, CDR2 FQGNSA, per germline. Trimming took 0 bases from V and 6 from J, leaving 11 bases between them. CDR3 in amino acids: CASSLALLGAGELFF. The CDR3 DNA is TGTGCCAGCAGCTTAGCTCTGCTGGGGGCCGGGGAGCTGTTTTTT.

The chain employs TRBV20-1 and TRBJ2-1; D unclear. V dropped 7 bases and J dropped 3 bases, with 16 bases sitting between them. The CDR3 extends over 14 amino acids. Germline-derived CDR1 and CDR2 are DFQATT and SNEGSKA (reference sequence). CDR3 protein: CSVSSPDGYNEQFF. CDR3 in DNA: TGCAGTGTTAGTAGTCCAGACGGCTACAATGAGCAGTTCTTC.

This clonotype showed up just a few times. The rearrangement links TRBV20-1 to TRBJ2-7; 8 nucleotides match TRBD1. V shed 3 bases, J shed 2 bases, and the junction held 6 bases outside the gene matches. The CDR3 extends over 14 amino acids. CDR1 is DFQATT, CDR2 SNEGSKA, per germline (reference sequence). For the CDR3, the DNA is TGCAGTGCTAGTACAGGGGGAAGACCCTACGAGCAGTACTTC. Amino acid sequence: CSASTGGRPYEQYF.